A selection of T cell receptor beta chains follows, all from one sample in a study of T and B cells in COVID-19 patients. TCRdb reanalysed the multiplex PCR reads using MiXCR and keeps one entry per CDR3 protein. The repertoire holds around 25,000 distinct CDR3 sequences, with 32% as singletons. Sample: blood. These receptors were collected from a human donor who had recovered from COVID-19. The CDR3 runs from the conserved cysteine through the conserved F or W. The order of the fields is V gene, D gene, J gene, clone size, CDR3 protein, CDR3 DNA. D genes are given only for firm matches. Size is omitted from some rows. Given values are once, few, many or a class for expanded clones.

>TRBV4-2|TRBD2|TRBJ2-2|-
CASSPGSGSDGELFF
TGTGCCAGCAGCCCGGGGAGCGGGAGCGACGGGGAGCTGTTTTTT
>TRBV7-9|-|TRBJ2-7|-
CASSLAQTYEQYF
TGTGCCAGCAGCTTAGCGCAGACCTACGAGCAGTACTTC
>TRBV7-6|-|TRBJ2-1|few
CASSLSGGGNEQFF
TGTGCCAGCAGCTTAAGCGGAGGGGGCAATGAGCAGTTCTTC
>TRBV19|TRBD1|TRBJ2-7|-
CASSSRTGSSYEQYF
TGTGCCAGCAGCTCCCGGACAGGCAGCTCCTACGAGCAGTACTTC
>TRBV12-3/TRBV12-4|-|TRBJ1-4|-
CASSSYEGPNEKLFF
TGTGCCAGCAGTTCGTACGAAGGACCTAATGAAAAACTGTTTTTT
>TRBV6-5|TRBD1|TRBJ2-7|-
CASSYLGSTGSEQYF
TGTGCCAGCAGTTACTTGGGATCGACAGGGAGCGAGCAGTACTTC
>TRBV5-5|-|TRBJ1-6|-
CASTPLLHGGGPLHF
TGTGCCAGCACACCCCTATTACATGGGGGTGGACCCCTCCACTTT
>TRBV6-5|TRBD2|TRBJ2-1|few
CARSPGLAGVNRFF
TGTGCCAGAAGTCCGGGACTAGCGGGGGTTAATCGGTTCTTC
>TRBV12-3/TRBV12-4|TRBD1|TRBJ2-3|many
CASREGGGTDTQYF
TGTGCCAGCAGGGAAGGGGGCGGCACAGATACGCAGTATTTT
>TRBV6-2/TRBV6-3|-|TRBJ1-5|-
CASSYSAGRGNQPQHF
TGTGCCAGCAGTTACTCGGCGGGCCGTGGCAATCAGCCCCAGCATTTT
>TRBV6-2/TRBV6-3|TRBD2|TRBJ2-1|-
CASSYLGLAGGNEQFF
TGTGCCAGCAGTTACCTTGGACTAGCGGGAGGTAATGAGCAGTTCTTC
>TRBV21-1|-|TRBJ2-5|few
CASSNRQQETQYF
TGTGCCAGCAGCAATCGACAACAAGAGACCCAGTACTTC
>TRBV10-3|-|TRBJ1-6|-
CAISAGQEGPPLHF
TGTGCCATCAGTGCAGGGCAGGAAGGCCCACCCCTCCACTTT
>TRBV6-2/TRBV6-3|-|TRBJ1-5|few
CASSFTTDQPQHF
TGTGCCAGCAGTTTCACAACGGATCAGCCCCAGCATTTT
>TRBV7-9|TRBD2|TRBJ2-5|-
CASSLDRTSGTTLTQYF
TGTGCCAGCAGCTTAGACAGGACTAGCGGGACTACTCTGACCCAGTACTTC
>TRBV5-4|-|TRBJ1-2|few
CASSSDRRKGYTF
TGTGCCAGCAGCTCGGACAGACGGAAGGGCTACACCTTC
>TRBV5-4|-|TRBJ2-6|many
CASSWGSGANVLTF
TGTGCCAGCAGCTGGGGCTCTGGGGCCAACGTCCTGACTTTC
>TRBV12-3/TRBV12-4|-|TRBJ1-3|-
CASSLAGPGAGNTIYF
TGTGCCAGCAGTTTAGCGGGACCGGGGGCTGGAAACACCATATATTTT
>TRBV10-3|TRBD2|TRBJ2-3|-
CAISEFSGRSTDTQYF
TGTGCCATCAGTGAGTTTAGCGGGAGGAGCACAGATACGCAGTATTTT
>TRBV18|-|TRBJ1-2|few
CASSLWSLWELGYGYTF
TGTGCCAGCTCACTATGGTCCTTATGGGAGTTAGGCTATGGCTACACCTTC
>TRBV18|-|TRBJ2-7|few
CASSPEFGLGEQYF
TGTGCCAGCTCACCTGAGTTTGGGCTAGGCGAGCAGTACTTC
>TRBV14|TRBD1|TRBJ1-2|-
CASSQGPGGVPFYGYTF
TGTGCCAGCAGCCAAGGTCCAGGGGGAGTCCCGTTCTATGGCTACACCTTC
>TRBV6-2/TRBV6-3|-|TRBJ1-2|-
CASRDYRGSGMYVGYTF
TGTGCCAGCAGAGACTACCGGGGGTCAGGGATGTATGTTGGCTACACCTTC
>TRBV7-6|-|TRBJ1-5|-
CASSLAPDTQPQHF
TGTGCCAGCAGCTTAGCCCCTGATACGCAGCCCCAGCATTTT
>TRBV19|-|TRBJ1-2|many
CASGRGANYGYTF
TGTGCCAGTGGCAGGGGAGCTAACTATGGCTACACCTTC
>TRBV30|-|TRBJ2-1|many
CAWRSEGNEQFF
TGTGCCTGGAGGTCTGAGGGGAATGAGCAGTTCTTC
>TRBV24-1|-|TRBJ2-2|-
CATSDPVGEITGELFF
TGTGCCACCAGTGATCCTGTCGGGGAGATCACCGGGGAGCTGTTTTTT
>TRBV12-3/TRBV12-4|TRBD1|TRBJ1-1|-
CASSSGQGAEAFF
TGTGCCAGCAGTTCCGGACAGGGGGCTGAAGCTTTCTTT
>TRBV11-1|TRBD2|TRBJ2-3|few
CASRRGGSTDTQYF
TGTGCCAGCAGGCGGGGGGGAAGCACAGATACGCAGTATTTT
>TRBV5-1|-|TRBJ1-4|-
CASSLGVNLEKLFF
TGCGCCAGCAGCTTAGGGGTGAACCTTGAGAAACTGTTTTTT
>TRBV5-6|TRBD2|TRBJ2-5|-
CASSPGTSGWTQYF
TGTGCCAGCAGCCCCGGGACTAGCGGGTGGACCCAGTACTTC
>TRBV30|-|TRBJ1-2|-
CAWSAQTENYGHTF
TGTGCCTGGAGTGCACAGACTGAGAACTATGGCCACACCTTC
>TRBV20-1|TRBD1|TRBJ1-5|-
CSAPTGIGHQPQHF
TGCAGTGCCCCGACAGGGATCGGGCATCAGCCCCAGCATTTT
>TRBV27|TRBD2|TRBJ2-7|many
CASSLGTTLYEQYF
TGTGCCAGCAGTTTAGGGACTACCCTCTACGAGCAGTACTTC
>TRBV11-1|TRBD1|TRBJ2-3|once
CASGRTGGIRGTDTQYF
TGTGCCAGCGGACGGACAGGGGGTATTAGGGGCACAGATACGCAGTATTTT
>TRBV5-4|-|TRBJ1-4|many
CASSTARGTNEKLFF
TGTGCCAGCAGCACCGCAAGGGGAACTAATGAAAAACTGTTTTTT
>TRBV5-4|TRBD1|TRBJ2-6|many
CASSLPTGSGANVLTF
TGTGCCAGCAGCCTACCGACAGGGTCTGGGGCCAACGTCCTGACTTTC
>TRBV27|-|TRBJ2-1|-
CASSLDRYEQFF
TGTGCCAGCAGTTTAGATCGATATGAGCAGTTCTTC
>TRBV24-1|TRBD2|TRBJ2-1|-
CATSDPASGQNNEQFF
TGTGCCACCAGTGACCCTGCTAGCGGGCAGAACAATGAGCAGTTCTTC
>TRBV6-2/TRBV6-3|TRBD2|TRBJ2-1|few
CASSYFSSGYNEQFF
TGTGCCAGCAGTTACTTCTCTAGCGGCTACAATGAGCAGTTCTTC
>TRBV20-1|TRBD1|TRBJ2-2|few
CSVRDRTTGELFF
TGCAGTGTCCGGGACAGAACCACCGGGGAGCTGTTTTTT
>TRBV20-1|-|TRBJ1-4|-
CSARDRGKLFF
TGCAGTGCTAGAGATCGGGGAAAACTGTTTTTT
>TRBV5-6|-|TRBJ2-2|many
CASSLARTGELFF
TGTGCCAGCAGCTTGGCCAGGACCGGGGAGCTGTTTTTT
>TRBV27|-|TRBJ2-7|many
CASSLPQGEQYF
TGTGCCAGCAGTTTGCCCCAAGGCGAGCAGTACTTC
>TRBV10-3|-|TRBJ1-6|-
CAISESGNSPLHF
TGTGCCATCAGTGAGTCGGGTAATTCACCCCTCCACTTT
>TRBV27|-|TRBJ2-1|many
CASSSGTRLSYNEQFF
TGTGCCAGCAGTTCAGGGACAAGGCTCTCATACAATGAGCAGTTCTTC
>TRBV12-3/TRBV12-4|TRBD2|TRBJ2-7|-
CASSLATSGRVGWEQYF
TGTGCCAGCAGCCTAGCGACTAGCGGGAGGGTAGGATGGGAGCAGTACTTC
>TRBV5-6|-|TRBJ1-2|-
CASSLSYGYTF
TGTGCCAGCAGCTTGAGCTATGGCTACACCTTC
>TRBV6-5|TRBD2|TRBJ2-7|-
CASSTRGGVYEQYF
TGTGCCAGCAGCACCCGGGGGGGCGTCTACGAGCAGTACTTC